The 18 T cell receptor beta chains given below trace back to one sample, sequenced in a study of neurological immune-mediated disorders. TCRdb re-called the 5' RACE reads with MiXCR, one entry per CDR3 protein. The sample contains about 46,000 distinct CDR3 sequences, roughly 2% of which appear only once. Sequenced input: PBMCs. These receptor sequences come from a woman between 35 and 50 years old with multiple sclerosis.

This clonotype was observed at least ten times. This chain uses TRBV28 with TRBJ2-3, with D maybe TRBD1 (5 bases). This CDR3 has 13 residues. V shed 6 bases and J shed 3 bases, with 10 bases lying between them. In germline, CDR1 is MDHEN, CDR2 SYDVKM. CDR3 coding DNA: TGTGCCAGCAGCGAGCGACAGACAGATACGCAGTATTTT. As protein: CASSERQTDTQYF.

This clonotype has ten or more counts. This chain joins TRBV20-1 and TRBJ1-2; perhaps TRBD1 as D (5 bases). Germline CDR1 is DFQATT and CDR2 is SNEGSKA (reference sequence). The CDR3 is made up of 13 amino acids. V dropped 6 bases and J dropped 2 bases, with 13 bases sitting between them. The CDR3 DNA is TGCAGTGCCCCGGAAGGGGTCAACTATGGCTACACCTTC. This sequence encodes CSAPEGVNYGYTF.

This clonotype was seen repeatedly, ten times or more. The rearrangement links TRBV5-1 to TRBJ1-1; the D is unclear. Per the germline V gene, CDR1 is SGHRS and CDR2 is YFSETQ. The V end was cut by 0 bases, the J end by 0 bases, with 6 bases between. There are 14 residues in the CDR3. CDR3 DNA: TGCGCCAGCAGCTTGGATCGGATGAACACTGAAGCTTTCTTT. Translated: CASSLDRMNTEAFF. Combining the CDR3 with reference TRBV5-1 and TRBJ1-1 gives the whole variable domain KAGVTQTPRYLIKTRGQQVTLSCSPISGHRSVSWYQQTPGQGLQFLFEYFSETQRNKGNFPGRFSGRQFSNSRSEMNVSTLELGDSALYLCASSLDRMNTEAFFGQGTRLTVV.

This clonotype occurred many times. CDR3 sequence: CSALTGSGYTF. CDR3 nucleotide sequence: TGCAGTGCTCTGACAGGAAGTGGCTACACCTTC. The chain joins TRBV20-1 to TRBJ1-2; D possibly corresponds to TRBD1 (6 bases). Between the trimmed V and J ends, which lost 5 bases and 7 bases, there was a span of 11 bases. Germline CDR1 is DFQATT and CDR2 is SNEGSKA (reference sequence). The CDR3 covers 11 residues.

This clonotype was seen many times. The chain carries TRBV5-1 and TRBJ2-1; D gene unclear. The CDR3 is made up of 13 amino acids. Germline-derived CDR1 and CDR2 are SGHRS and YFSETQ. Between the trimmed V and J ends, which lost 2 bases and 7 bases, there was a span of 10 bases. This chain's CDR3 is CASSFIPPNEQFF. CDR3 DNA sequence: TGCGCCAGCAGCTTTATTCCCCCTAATGAGCAGTTCTTC.

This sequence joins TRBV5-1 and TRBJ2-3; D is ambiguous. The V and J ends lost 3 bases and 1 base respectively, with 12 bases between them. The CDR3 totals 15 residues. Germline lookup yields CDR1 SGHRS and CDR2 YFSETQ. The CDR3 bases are TGCGCCAGCAGCTCACCGGTTGGGGGCACAGATACGCAGTATTTT. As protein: CASSSPVGGTDTQYF.

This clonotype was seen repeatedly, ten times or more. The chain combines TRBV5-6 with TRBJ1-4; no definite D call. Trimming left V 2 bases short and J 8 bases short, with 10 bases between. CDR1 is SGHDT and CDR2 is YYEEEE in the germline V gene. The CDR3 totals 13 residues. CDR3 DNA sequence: TGTGCCAGCAGCTTCGGTCGGCACGAAAAACTGTTTTTT. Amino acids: CASSFGRHEKLFF.

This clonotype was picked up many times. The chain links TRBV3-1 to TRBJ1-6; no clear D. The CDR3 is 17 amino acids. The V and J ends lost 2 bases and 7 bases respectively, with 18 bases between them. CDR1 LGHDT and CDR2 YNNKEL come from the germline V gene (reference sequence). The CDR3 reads CASSQLRTVKRNSPLHF. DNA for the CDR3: TGTGCCAGCAGCCAACTTCGGACCGTTAAAAGGAATTCACCCCTCCACTTT.

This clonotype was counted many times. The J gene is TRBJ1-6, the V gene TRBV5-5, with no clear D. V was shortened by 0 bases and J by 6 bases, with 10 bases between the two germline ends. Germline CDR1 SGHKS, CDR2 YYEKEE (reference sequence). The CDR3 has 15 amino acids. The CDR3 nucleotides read TGTGCCAGCAGCTTGGAGGGCTCTCGTAATTCACCCCTCCACTTT. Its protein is CASSLEGSRNSPLHF. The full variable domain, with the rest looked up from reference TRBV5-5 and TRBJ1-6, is DAGVTQSPTHLIKTRGQQVTLRCSPISGHKSVSWYQQVLGQGPQFIFQYYEKEERGRGNFPDRFSARQFPNYSSELNVNALLLGDSALYLCASSLEGSRNSPLHFGNGTRLTVT.

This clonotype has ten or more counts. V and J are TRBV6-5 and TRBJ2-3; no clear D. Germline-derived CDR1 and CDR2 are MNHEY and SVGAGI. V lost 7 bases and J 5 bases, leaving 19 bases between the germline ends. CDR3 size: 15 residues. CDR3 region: CASTPPGPSLDTQYF. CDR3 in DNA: TGTGCCAGCACTCCCCCCGGGCCCAGTTTAGATACGCAGTATTTT.

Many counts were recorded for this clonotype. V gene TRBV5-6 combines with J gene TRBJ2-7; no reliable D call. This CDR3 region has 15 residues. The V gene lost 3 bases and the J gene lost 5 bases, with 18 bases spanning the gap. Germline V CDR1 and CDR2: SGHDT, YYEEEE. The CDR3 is CASSSEPRAPHEQYF. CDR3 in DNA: TGTGCCAGCAGCTCCGAACCCCGGGCACCCCACGAGCAGTACTTC.

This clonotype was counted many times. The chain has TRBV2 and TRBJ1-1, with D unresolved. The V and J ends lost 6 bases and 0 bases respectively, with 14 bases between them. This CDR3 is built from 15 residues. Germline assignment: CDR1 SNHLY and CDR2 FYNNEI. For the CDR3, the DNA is TGTGCCAGCAGCCCCCTGGAGGGCATGAACACTGAAGCTTTCTTT. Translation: CASSPLEGMNTEAFF. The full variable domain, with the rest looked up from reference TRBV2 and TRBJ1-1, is EPEVTQTPSHQVTQMGQEVILRCVPISNHLYFYWYRQILGQKVEFLVSFYNNEISEKSEIFDDQFSVERPDGSNFTLKIRSTKLEDSAMYFCASSPLEGMNTEAFFGQGTRLTVV.

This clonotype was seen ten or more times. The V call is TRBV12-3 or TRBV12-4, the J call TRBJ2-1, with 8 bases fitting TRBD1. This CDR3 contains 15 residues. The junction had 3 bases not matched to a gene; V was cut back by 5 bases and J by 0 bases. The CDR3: CASSRTGFSYNEQFF. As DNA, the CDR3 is TGTGCCAGCAGTCGGACAGGGTTCTCCTACAATGAGCAGTTCTTC.

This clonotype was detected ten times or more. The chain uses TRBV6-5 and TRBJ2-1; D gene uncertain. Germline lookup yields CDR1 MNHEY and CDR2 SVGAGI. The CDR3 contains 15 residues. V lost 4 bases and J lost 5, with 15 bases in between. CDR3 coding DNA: TGTGCCAGCAGTTTCGGCAGGACGGTGAACAATGAGCAGTTCTTC. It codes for CASSFGRTVNNEQFF.

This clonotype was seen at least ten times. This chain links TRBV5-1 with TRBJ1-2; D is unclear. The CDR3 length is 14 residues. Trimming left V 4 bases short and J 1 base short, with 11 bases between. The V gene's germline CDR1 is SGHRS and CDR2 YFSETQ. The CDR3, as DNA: TGCGCCAGCAGCCCCCGAGGCGGTAACTATGGCTACACCTTC. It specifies CASSPRGGNYGYTF.

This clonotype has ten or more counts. CDR3 sequence reads: CASISLAGAGNEQFF. The CDR3 bases are TGTGCCAGCATCTCTCTAGCGGGGGCAGGCAATGAGCAGTTCTTC. The chain recombines TRBV12-3 or TRBV12-4 with TRBJ2-1, with TRBD2 matching over 10 bases. Losses at the gene ends were 7 bases for V and 6 bases for J; bases not matched to a gene: 9. This CDR3 comprises 15 residues.

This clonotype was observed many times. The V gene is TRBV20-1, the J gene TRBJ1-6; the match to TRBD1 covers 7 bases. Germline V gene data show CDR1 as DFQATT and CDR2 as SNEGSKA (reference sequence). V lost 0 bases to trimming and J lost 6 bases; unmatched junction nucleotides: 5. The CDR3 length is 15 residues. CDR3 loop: CSARDRRQGNSPLHF. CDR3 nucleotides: TGCAGTGCTAGAGACAGACGACAGGGTAATTCACCCCTCCACTTT.

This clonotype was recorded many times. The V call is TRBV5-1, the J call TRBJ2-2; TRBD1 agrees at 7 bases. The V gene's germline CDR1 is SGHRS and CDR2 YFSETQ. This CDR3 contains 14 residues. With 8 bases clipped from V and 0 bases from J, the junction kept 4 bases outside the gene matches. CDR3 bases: TGCGCCAGTACCGGGACAGCGAACACCGGGGAGCTGTTTTTT. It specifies CASTGTANTGELFF.